Listed below are T cell receptor beta chains from one sample, sequenced in a study of CD8+CD57+ T cells in acquired aplastic anemia. TCRdb fed the reads into MiXCR, producing one record per CDR3 protein. The sample records roughly 160,000 distinct CDR3 sequences, 40% to 50% being singletons. Sequences were obtained from sorted CD4+, CD8+, or CD8+CD57+ T cells (not recorded which) from PBMCs. The receptors were sampled from a human donor with aplastic anemia. The CDR3 runs from the conserved cysteine through the conserved F or W. D genes are given only for firm matches. Only some rows state a clone size, as once, few, many or a class for expanded clones.

17	TRBD1	few	TRBJ2-3	TRBV24-1	CATSDSWTGRFTDTQYF	TGTGCCACCAGTGATTCGTGGACAGGACGGTTCACAGATACGCAGTATTTT
15	TRBD2	once	TRBJ2-3	TRBV20-1	CSARGTSGRADTQYF	TGCAGTGCAAGAGGGACTAGCGGGAGAGCAGATACGCAGTATTTT
13	TRBD1	.	TRBJ1-1	TRBV15	CATSSRQGPEAFF	TGTGCCACCAGCAGCAGACAGGGCCCTGAAGCTTTCTTT
14	.	.	TRBJ1-1	TRBV28	CASIPGLVWTEAFF	TGTGCCAGCATACCAGGGCTGGTTTGGACTGAAGCTTTCTTT
12	.	.	TRBJ1-6	TRBV20-1	CSASLAGAPLHF	TGCAGTGCTAGCTTGGCGGGGGCCCCCCTCCACTTT
13	.	many	TRBJ1-5	TRBV20-1	CSALSYSNQPQHF	TGCAGTGCCTTGTCCTATAGCAATCAGCCCCAGCATTTT
13	TRBD1	.	TRBJ1-1	TRBV9	CASNQPGGTEAFF	TGTGCCAGCAATCAACCAGGGGGCACTGAAGCTTTCTTT
15	.	.	TRBJ1-1	TRBV7-2	CASSLAAGLDTEAFF	TGTGCCAGCAGCTTAGCGGCAGGGTTGGACACTGAAGCTTTCTTT
16	.	many	TRBJ1-1	TRBV9	CASSAPGGGGFTEAFF	TGTGCCAGCAGCGCGCCCGGAGGGGGGGGATTCACTGAAGCTTTCTTT
15	TRBD1	few	TRBJ2-7	TRBV19	CASSRLGQGHYEQYF	TGTGCCAGTAGTCGACTTGGACAGGGTCATTACGAGCAGTACTTC
15	TRBD2	many	TRBJ2-7	TRBV12-3/TRBV12-4	CASSPTSGSIYEQYF	TGTGCCAGCAGTCCTACTAGCGGGAGCATATACGAGCAGTACTTC
14	TRBD1	many	TRBJ2-7	TRBV2	CASSELGQGNEQYF	TGTGCCAGCAGTGAATTGGGACAGGGGAACGAGCAGTACTTC
13	.	many	TRBJ1-1	TRBV6-4	CASSDRENTEAFF	TGTGCCAGCAGTGACAGGGAGAACACTGAAGCTTTCTTT
15	.	many	TRBJ1-1	TRBV6-4	CASRADGTTNTEAFF	TGTGCCAGCAGGGCCGACGGGACAACGAACACTGAAGCTTTCTTT
14	TRBD1	.	TRBJ2-7	TRBV20-1	CSARGRQGEYEQYF	TGCAGTGCTAGAGGCCGACAGGGGGAATACGAGCAGTACTTC
14	.	many	TRBJ1-5	TRBV9	CASSRGDGNQPQHF	TGTGCCAGCAGTAGGGGCGATGGCAATCAGCCCCAGCATTTT
15	.	.	TRBJ2-7	TRBV5-1	CASSWQGVGSYEQYF	TGCGCCAGCTCTTGGCAGGGAGTCGGATCCTACGAGCAGTACTTC